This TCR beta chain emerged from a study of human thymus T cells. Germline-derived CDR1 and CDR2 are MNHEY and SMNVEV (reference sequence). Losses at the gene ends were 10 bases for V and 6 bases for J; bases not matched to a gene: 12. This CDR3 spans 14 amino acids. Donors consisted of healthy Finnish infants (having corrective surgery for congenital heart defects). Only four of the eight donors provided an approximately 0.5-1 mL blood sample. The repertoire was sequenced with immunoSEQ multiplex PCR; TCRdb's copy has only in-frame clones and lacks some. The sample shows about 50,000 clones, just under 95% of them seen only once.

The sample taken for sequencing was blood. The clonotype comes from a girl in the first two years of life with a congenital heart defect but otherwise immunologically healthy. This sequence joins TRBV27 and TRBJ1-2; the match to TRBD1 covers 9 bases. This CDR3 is CATGGQQGANGYTF. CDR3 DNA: TGTGCCACCGGGGGTCAACAGGGGGCGAATGGCTACACCTTC.